This T cell receptor beta chain stems from a study of OX40 agonist ivuxolimab in advanced cancers. Broader study findings: Among expanded peripheral T cells, antigen specificity went undetermined.

The length of the CDR3 is 17 residues. The germline V gene encodes CDR1 KGHSH and CDR2 LQKENI. Trimming removed 2 bases at V and 0 bases at J, with 16 bases between. Measured with immunoSEQ multiplex PCR; TCRdb has only the in-frame clones, and not every one. The sample has approximately 70,000 clones, about 82% seen once. A word on this clone: Its antigen remains unknown.

This material consisted of CD4+ or CD8+ T cells sorted from blood, taken in a trial of the OX40 agonist ivuxolimab. This receptor was obtained from an adult with an advanced solid tumor such as melanoma, head and neck, liver or kidney cancer. The V gene is TRBV18, the J gene TRBJ1-1, with a possible D match to TRBD1 (6 bases). The CDR3 DNA follows: TGTGCCAGCTCACCAAGGACAGAAAATAGTTTGAACACTGAAGCTTTCTTT. Translating it yields CASSPRTENSLNTEAFF.